The subject of this entry is one TCR beta chain. These data originate in a study of patients and donors after allogeneic stem cell transplantation. TCRdb called the RT-PCR reads again in MiXCR, with one record for every CDR3 protein. Of about 960,000 distinct CDR3 sequences listed, about a sixth are singletons. The CDR3 extends over 16 amino acids. V shed 4 bases and J shed 2 bases, with 16 bases lying between them. Germline CDR1 is PRHDT and CDR2 is FYEKMQ (reference sequence). The receptor was derived from a human donor who was either an allogeneic HSCT recipient or a stem cell or donor lymphocyte infusion donor (not recorded which). It is not recorded whose cells these are; they may come from a transplant donor. The sample comprised blood, either unsorted or a sorted T cell fraction (not recorded which). The chain joins TRBV13 to TRBJ2-3; tentatively, D is TRBD1 (5 bases). The CDR3 region has the DNA TGTGCCAGCAGCTCCGTACTAAGGGGATTCACAGATACGCAGTATTTT. Protein sequence: CASSSVLRGFTDTQYF. The variable domain in full, completed from reference TRBV13 and TRBJ2-3, reads AAGVIQSPRHLIKEKRETATLKCYPIPRHDTVYWYQQGPGQDPQFLISFYEKMQSDKGSIPDRFSAQQFSDYHSELNMSSLELGDSALYFCASSSVLRGFTDTQYFGPGTRLTVL.